This TCR beta chain is from a study of blood T cell repertoires in COVID-19. The overall study: Acute-phase and convalescent COVID-19 samples originated in the United States, Italy and Spain. Sample material is recorded as cDNA or gDNA derived from T cells, B-cell-depleted T cells, or PBMCs.

The CDR3 sequence is 16 residues long. Germline V gives CDR1 SGHTA, CDR2 FQGTGA. Trimming pared 0 bases from V and 2 bases from J, leaving 8 bases between. Per the original data handling: Amplification from reference gene primers served as the basis for estimated nucleated cell counts. Profiled with immunoSEQ multiplex PCR; TCRdb holds only in-frame clones, not every one. Clone size and the V and J calls come from that table; the DNA yielded D and trimming. This sample has under 60,000 clones, with just under 85% found just once. This chain joins TRBV7-3 and TRBJ2-6, with D unclear. Sequenced material: peripheral blood. The origin of this receptor is a man in his 60s with acute or convalescent COVID-19. The CDR3 here is CASSLTSQPGANVLTF. The CDR3 DNA is TGTGCCAGCAGCTTAACTTCACAGCCTGGGGCCAACGTCCTGACTTTC.